This T cell receptor beta chain appears in the sequencing data of a study of T cell changes during pregnancy in multiple sclerosis. Germline V gene lookup returns CDR1 SGHTA and CDR2 FQGNSA. Trimming removed 4 bases from V and 5 bases from J, with 14 bases in between. The CDR3 consists of 14 residues. Assay used: immunoSEQ multiplex PCR; TCRdb lists only in-frame clones, some missing. The table has tens of thousands of clones, less than 95% seen once. The sequences come from peripheral blood, collected in the third trimester of pregnancy. The gene calls are TRBV7-2 and TRBJ2-5; D might be TRBD2 (6 bases). The sequence derives from a female donor with multiple sclerosis, enrolled in a pregnancy study. The CDR3 is CASSSSWGEETQYF. The CDR3 DNA follows: TGTGCCAGCAGCTCATCATGGGGGGAGGAGACCCAGTACTTC.